This entry lists 17 T cell receptor beta chains sequenced from one sample in a study of control samples from healthy donors and cancer patients. TCRdb's copy holds only in-frame clones and misses some; the assay was immunoSEQ multiplex PCR. Of around 99,000 clones in the sample, just over 90% were seen once. The sample consisted of blood. The receptors derive from a human donor in good health. The donor label of this sample is uncertain.

The V gene is TRBV6-5, the J gene TRBJ2-2; D remains unclear. The CDR3 covers 13 residues. The germline V gene has CDR1 MNHEY and CDR2 SVGAGI. Between the trimmed V and J ends, which lost 7 bases and 4 bases, there was a span of 10 bases. The CDR3, as DNA: TGTGCCAGCACCCGAACAAGCACCGGGGAGCTGTTTTTT. Amino acids: CASTRTSTGELFF.

This chain joins TRBV18 and TRBJ2-3, with TRBD1 matching 11 bases. The CDR3 totals 15 residues. V shed 6 bases and J 3 bases; nucleotides not matched to a gene: 5. Germline V lookup: CDR1 KGHSH, CDR2 LQKENI. CDR3 loop: CASSPGQGGTDTQYF. The CDR3 DNA follows: TGTGCCAGCTCGCCGGGACAGGGGGGGACAGATACGCAGTATTTT.

The V call is TRBV27, the J call TRBJ2-3, with D maybe TRBD2 (5 bases). This CDR3 is 14 amino acids long. Germline CDR1 MNHEY, CDR2 SMNVEV (reference sequence). Trimming pared 11 bases from V and 4 bases from J, leaving 19 bases between. In DNA form, the CDR3 reads TGTGCCGCAGCCGGGGTTGATACATCAGATACGCAGTATTTT. The encoded protein is CAAAGVDTSDTQYF.

V usage is TRBV4-1 and J usage is TRBJ2-7, with D uncertain. The CDR3 extends over 13 amino acids. Germline V CDR1 and CDR2: MGHRA, YSYEKL. The V gene lost 2 bases and the J gene lost 6 bases, with 11 bases spanning the gap. The CDR3 nucleotides read TGCGCCAGCAGCCAACGACCAACCGGCGAGCAGTACTTC. Translation: CASSQRPTGEQYF.

V and J are TRBV28 and TRBJ2-3; D unclear. Germline loops: CDR1 MDHEN, CDR2 SYDVKM. CDR3 length: 11 residues. V was shortened by 7 bases and J by 0 bases, with 2 bases between the two germline ends. The CDR3: CASKSTDTQYF. The CDR3 bases are TGTGCCAGCAAGAGCACAGATACGCAGTATTTT. The full variable domain, its missing parts supplied by reference TRBV28 and TRBJ2-3, is DVKVTQSSRYLVKRTGEKVFLECVQDMDHENMFWYRQDPGLGLRLIYFSYDVKMKEKGDIPEGYSVSREKKERFSLILESASTNQTSMYLCASKSTDTQYFGPGTRLTVL.

This clone appeared a single time. V and J are TRBV19 and TRBJ1-1; D may be TRBD1 (6 bases). Trimming removed 6 bases at V and 6 bases at J, with 17 bases between. Germline CDR1 is LNHDA and CDR2 is SQIVND (reference sequence). The CDR3 loop spans 14 amino acids. CDR3 amino acids: CASSKTGMRAEAFF. DNA for the CDR3: TGTGCCAGTAGCAAAACAGGGATGAGGGCTGAAGCTTTCTTT. Looking up the rest from reference TRBV19 and TRBJ1-1 gives the full variable domain: DGGITQSPKYLFRKEGQNVTLSCEQNLNHDAMYWYRQDPGQGLRLIYYSQIVNDFQKGDIAEGYSVSREKKESFPLTVTSAQKNPTAFYLCASSKTGMRAEAFFGQGTRLTVV.

V and J are TRBV5-8 and TRBJ2-7, with TRBD1 as a possible D gene (5 bases). In germline, CDR1 is SGHTS, CDR2 YDEGEE. CDR3 length: 14 residues. Between the trimmed V and J ends, which lost 2 bases and 2 bases, there was a span of 11 bases. The CDR3 DNA is TGTGCCAGCAGCTTTGGGCAGGGTCCCTACGAGCAGTACTTC. It specifies CASSFGQGPYEQYF. Supplemented by reference TRBV5-8 and TRBJ2-7, the full variable domain reads EAGVTQSPTHLIKTRGQQATLRCSPISGHTSVYWYQQALGLGLQFLLWYDEGEERNRGNFPPRFSGRQFPNYSSELNVNALELEDSALYLCASSFGQGPYEQYFGPGTRLTVT.

The rearrangement links TRBV4-3 to TRBJ1-2; TRBD1 aligns across 7 bases. Germline V gene data show CDR1 as LGHNA and CDR2 as YSLEER. The length of the CDR3 is 15 residues. V lost 0 bases to trimming and J lost 5 bases; unmatched junction nucleotides: 6. CDR3 sequence (DNA): TGCGCCAGCAGCCAAGATCCCACAGGGGATTATGGCTACACCTTC. Protein: CASSQDPTGDYGYTF.

The chain uses TRBV6-5 and TRBJ1-1; perhaps TRBD1 as D (5 bases). Germline-derived CDR1 and CDR2 are MNHEY and SVGAGI. The CDR3 is made up of 14 amino acids. Trimming left V 6 bases short and J 4 bases short, with 15 bases between. In DNA form, the CDR3 reads TGTGCCAGCAGCGCCAGGGCCGATGGCACTGAAGCTTTCTTT. Protein product: CASSARADGTEAFF.

This chain connects TRBV6-2 or TRBV6-3 to TRBJ1-3, with D hard to call. V lost 3 bases to trimming and J lost 0 bases, with 9 bases between them. Looked up from germline, CDR1 is MNHEY and CDR2 is SVGEGT. The CDR3 is 15 residues long. The CDR3 sequence is CASSYSPVSGNTIYF. CDR3 coding DNA: TGTGCCAGCAGTTATTCCCCGGTCTCTGGAAACACCATATATTTT.

This clone has a handful of counts. The rearrangement links TRBV19 to TRBJ2-3; tentatively, D is TRBD1 (6 bases). This CDR3 region has 14 residues. Per the germline V gene, CDR1 is LNHDA and CDR2 is SQIVND (reference sequence). V shed 2 bases and J shed 1 base, with 7 bases lying between them. CDR3 sequence: CASSIRQGTDTQYF. The CDR3 nucleotides read TGTGCCAGTAGTATAAGACAGGGCACAGATACGCAGTATTTT.

The chain is built from TRBV6-5 and TRBJ2-1, with 9 bases aligning to TRBD2. The V and J ends lost 7 bases and 4 bases, in that order; junction bases with no gene match: 5. The germline V gene encodes CDR1 MNHEY and CDR2 SVGAGI. CDR3 length: 14 amino acids. This CDR3 is CASTRGRVYNEQFF. CDR3 sequence (DNA): TGTGCCAGCACCCGCGGGAGGGTATACAATGAGCAGTTCTTC.

The chain couples TRBV5-1 to TRBJ2-2, with D maybe TRBD2 (6 bases). The V and J ends lost 0 bases and 4 bases respectively, with 13 bases between them. CDR1 SGHRS and CDR2 YFSETQ come from the germline V gene. The CDR3 totals 16 residues. CDR3 amino acids: CASSLVYGGSTGELFF. The CDR3 nucleotides are TGCGCCAGCAGCTTGGTTTATGGGGGGAGCACCGGGGAGCTGTTTTTT.

This rearrangement joins TRBV19 to TRBJ2-3; no clear D gene. This CDR3 has 12 residues. Germline V gives CDR1 LNHDA, CDR2 SQIVND (reference sequence). Trimming shortened V by 5 bases and J by 9 bases, and 12 bases separated the two germline ends. The CDR3 sequence is CASSPPEKTQYF. The CDR3 bases are TGTGCCAGTAGTCCACCAGAGAAAACGCAGTATTTT. Drawing the rest from reference TRBV19 and TRBJ2-3, the complete variable domain is DGGITQSPKYLFRKEGQNVTLSCEQNLNHDAMYWYRQDPGQGLRLIYYSQIVNDFQKGDIAEGYSVSREKKESFPLTVTSAQKNPTAFYLCASSPPEKTQYFGPGTRLTVL.

By proportion, this clone is medium-sized. This sequence joins TRBV27 and TRBJ1-1; no firm D call. Germline V lookup: CDR1 MNHEY, CDR2 SMNVEV (reference sequence). CDR3 length equals 13 residues. V was cut by 6 bases and J by 6 bases, with 14 bases left in between. In DNA, the CDR3 is TGTGCCAGCAGCGACGGGAGAGTCGCTGAAGCTTTCTTT. This gives the protein CASSDGRVAEAFF.

This chain connects TRBV5-1 to TRBJ2-1, with D perhaps matching TRBD1 (5 bases). Germline-derived CDR1 and CDR2 are SGHRS and YFSETQ. The CDR3 consists of 16 residues. The ends were cut back, 3 bases at V and 5 bases at J, with 18 bases in the middle. CDR3 coding DNA: TGCGCCAGCAGCTCTATTCCGACAGACGGCCACAATGAGCAGTTCTTC. This codes for CASSSIPTDGHNEQFF.

The V gene is TRBV5-1, the J gene TRBJ2-2; TRBD1 agrees at 9 bases. Germline V gene sequence: CDR1 SGHRS, CDR2 YFSETQ. This CDR3 region has 15 residues. V shed 4 bases, J shed 5 bases, and the junction held 6 bases outside the gene matches. CDR3 residues: CASSAPGTGTGELFF. The CDR3 nucleotides are TGCGCCAGCAGCGCCCCTGGGACAGGGACCGGGGAGCTGTTTTTT.